These 18 T cell receptor beta chains were all obtained from the same sample, sequenced in a study of blood T cell repertoires in COVID-19. Generated by immunoSEQ multiplex PCR, the TCRdb table keeps only in-frame clones and is missing some. The table shows approximately 280,000 clones, with around 88% occurring only once. The sample was peripheral blood. The receptors shown here come from a man in his forties with acute or convalescent COVID-19.

This clone was recorded only once. The chain couples TRBV12-3 or TRBV12-4 to TRBJ2-7; D is uncertain. The CDR3 has 13 residues. V lost 8 bases and J 2 bases, leaving 13 bases between the germline ends. The CDR3 bases are TGTGCCAGCCATCAGTTTGATCCCTACGAGCAGTACTTC. It specifies CASHQFDPYEQYF.

The chain links TRBV6-5 to TRBJ1-2; tentatively, D is TRBD1 (5 bases). From germline, CDR1 is MNHEY and CDR2 SVGAGI. The CDR3 runs to 14 residues. V shed 6 bases and J shed 4 bases, with 15 bases lying between them. CDR3 loop: CASSTAGGGYGYTF. The CDR3 coding sequence is TGTGCCAGCAGCACGGCGGGGGGGGGCTATGGCTACACCTTC.

This clone was seen more than once but under ten times. This sequence joins TRBV10-2 and TRBJ1-1, with D maybe TRBD1 (5 bases). Per the germline V gene, CDR1 is WSHSY and CDR2 is SAAADI. V lost 0 bases and J 3 bases, leaving 14 bases between the germline ends. The CDR3 extends over 16 amino acids. CDR3 in DNA: TGCGCCAGCAGTGAGTCGGTGGGGGGAGGGGACACTGAAGCTTTCTTT. It yields the protein CASSESVGGGDTEAFF.

This clone was seen only once. This chain links TRBV6-1 with TRBJ1-5, with D possibly TRBD1 on 6 matching bases. Trimming shortened V by 3 bases and J by 1 base, and 10 bases separated the two germline ends. The germline CDR1 and CDR2 sequences are MNHNS and SASEGT. This CDR3 has 15 amino acids. CDR3 sequence reads: CASSDTTGSNQPQHF. The CDR3 region has the DNA TGTGCCAGCAGTGATACGACAGGAAGCAATCAGCCCCAGCATTTT.

This CDR3 reads CASSLARQDRGFAGELFF. In nucleotides, the CDR3 is TGTGCCAGCAGCTTAGCGCGTCAGGACAGGGGATTCGCCGGGGAGCTGTTTTTT. The V gene is TRBV7-6, the J gene TRBJ2-2, with 9 bases matching TRBD1. The V gene end was trimmed by 0 bases and the J gene end by 6 bases; junction bases not matched to a gene: 11. This CDR3 is 18 amino acids long. Germline V CDR1 and CDR2: SGHVS, FNYEAQ. Full variable domain (missing parts from reference TRBV7-6 and TRBJ2-2): GAGVSQSPRYKVTKRGQDVALRCDPISGHVSLYWYRQALGQGPEFLTYFNYEAQQDKSGLPNDRFSAERPEGSISTLTIQRTEQRDSAMYRCASSLARQDRGFAGELFFGEGSRLTVL.

The chain joins TRBV4-1 to TRBJ2-2; TRBD2 matches 8 bases. J gave up 7 bases and V 0 bases, and 10 bases lay outside the gene matches. Germline CDR1 MGHRA, CDR2 YSYEKL. CDR3 size: 17 residues. The CDR3 coding sequence is TGCGCCAGCAGCCAAGATCTGTCGGGGGGGCGTAGCGGGGAGCTGTTTTTT. Protein product: CASSQDLSGGRSGELFF.

The chain joins TRBV7-2 to TRBJ1-2; possible D gene TRBD1, 6 bases. Germline CDR1 is SGHTA and CDR2 is FQGNSA. With 5 bases removed from V and 6 bases from J, the gap between germline ends came to 16 bases. The CDR3 extends over 14 amino acids. The CDR3 bases are TGTGCCAGCAGCCCCCAGGGGTCGGCGAATGGCTACACCTTC. Protein: CASSPQGSANGYTF.

The chain combines TRBV11-2 with TRBJ1-1, with D tentatively TRBD1 (6 bases). The CDR3 consists of 12 residues. The germline V gene has CDR1 SGHAT and CDR2 FQNNGV. The V gene lost 6 bases and the J gene lost 11 bases, with 16 bases spanning the gap. DNA of the CDR3: TGTGCCAGCAGTTTTGGGGGGGACAAGGCTTTCTTT. It encodes CASSFGGDKAFF.

The chain uses TRBV10-1 and TRBJ2-1; D might be TRBD2 (5 bases). Germline V gene lookup returns CDR1 WNHNN and CDR2 SYGVQD (reference sequence). This CDR3 has 13 residues. V lost 10 bases and J lost 3, with 13 bases in between. The CDR3 spells CATSTGYYNEQFF. CDR3 in DNA: TGCGCCACATCGACGGGGTACTACAATGAGCAGTTCTTC.

This chain links TRBV7-2 with TRBJ2-3, with 13 bases fitting TRBD2. Germline V gene lookup returns CDR1 SGHTA and CDR2 FQGNSA. Trimming at V came to 1 base and at J to 4 bases, leaving 5 bases not matched to a gene. This CDR3 is built from 17 residues. DNA for the CDR3: TGTGCCAGCAGCTTAGGCACTAGCGGGGGGGCCGCAGATACGCAGTATTTT. Translated, it gives CASSLGTSGGAADTQYF.

This clone was observed a few times. V is TRBV10-2 and J is TRBJ2-2; 7 bases agree with TRBD2. V trimming: 5 bases; J trimming: 2 bases; junction bases outside the gene matches: 8. Germline assignment: CDR1 WSHSY and CDR2 SAAADI. This CDR3 contains 16 residues. Here the CDR3 DNA reads TGCGCCAGCAGTAGAATGGGGGGGGGAAACACCGGGGAGCTGTTTTTT. It is translated as CASSRMGGGNTGELFF.

This clone was seen a single time. The CDR3 protein is CASSEQGTEVETQYF. CDR3 sequence (DNA): TGCGCCAGCAGCGAACAGGGTACGGAGGTAGAGACCCAGTACTTC. This sequence joins TRBV5-1 and TRBJ2-5, with a possible D match to TRBD1 (6 bases). CDR1 is SGHRS and CDR2 is YFSETQ in the germline V gene. The length of the CDR3 is 15 residues. Trimming shortened V by 4 bases and J by 4 bases, and 17 bases separated the two germline ends.

The chain carries TRBV6-6 and TRBJ1-2; D is ambiguous. V lost 6 bases, J lost 3 bases, and 17 bases lay in between. This CDR3 spans 15 amino acids. Germline V CDR1 and CDR2: MNHNY, SVGAGI (reference sequence). The CDR3 is CASSPFPDTDYGYTF. DNA of the CDR3: TGTGCCAGCAGCCCCTTCCCCGACACCGACTATGGCTACACCTTC.

The chain employs TRBV10-3 and TRBJ2-3; the match to TRBD2 covers 9 bases. This CDR3 comprises 12 residues. V lost 6 bases to trimming and J lost 6 bases; unmatched junction nucleotides: 1. CDR1 and CDR2 (germline): ENHRY, SYGVKD. This CDR3 is CAISGLADTQYF. In nucleotides, the CDR3 is TGTGCCATCAGCGGACTAGCGGATACGCAGTATTTT.

The chain couples TRBV5-6 to TRBJ1-3; D is uncertain. Trimming removed 0 bases from V and 0 bases from J, with 7 bases in between. Germline V lookup: CDR1 SGHDT, CDR2 YYEEEE. There are 15 residues in the CDR3. The CDR3 region has the DNA TGTGCCAGCAGCTTGGGCAGATACTCTGGAAACACCATATATTTT. As protein: CASSLGRYSGNTIYF.

The rearrangement joins TRBV11-3 to TRBJ2-1, with 10 nucleotides matching TRBD2. The CDR3 sequence is 15 residues long. Losses at the gene ends were 4 bases for V and 3 bases for J; bases not matched to a gene: 3. Germline V gives CDR1 SGHNT, CDR2 YENEEA. Written as DNA, the CDR3 is TGTGCCAGCAGCTCCCTAGCGGGGGACTACAATGAGCAGTTCTTC. Protein product: CASSSLAGDYNEQFF.

The table lists this clone with a count of one. The rearrangement uses TRBV11-2 and TRBJ2-2; TRBD2 might be the D (6 bases). Germline V gives CDR1 SGHAT, CDR2 FQNNGV. V lost 5 bases to trimming and J lost 8 bases, with 15 bases between them. The CDR3 has 14 residues. In DNA form, the CDR3 reads TGTGCCAGCAGCCGGACTATTGATTTGGGGGAGCTGTTTTTT. Its translation: CASSRTIDLGELFF.

V is TRBV30 and J is TRBJ1-4; D might be TRBD1 (6 bases). Per the germline V gene, CDR1 is GTSNPN and CDR2 is SVGIG (reference sequence). Trimming took 2 bases from V and 7 from J, leaving 14 bases between them. The CDR3 runs 14 residues. This chain's CDR3 is CAWSMGQDLEKLFF. CDR3 DNA: TGTGCCTGGAGTATGGGACAAGACCTTGAAAAACTGTTTTTT.